One sample yielded the 11 T cell receptor beta chains listed below, sequenced in a study of T cell responses to AZD1222 COVID-19 vaccine (dated by TCRdb to the early 2020s). The method behind the library was the immunoSEQ multiplex PCR assay. TCRdb provides this immuneACCESS table in a form limited to in-frame rearrangements. Some clones are lacking; in checked studies, under half of them reflect an unresolved V gene, and why the rest are absent is not known. Counted in this sample were about 200,000 clones; around 93% of them appeared once. The ten largest clones add up to approximately 1% of the sample. The label giving this sample's time point can be read as: about 28 days (+/-7) after the second vaccine dose. The sequencing here drew on peripheral blood, taken 28 days after the second AZD1222 dose. Every receptor here comes from an adult who received the AZD1222 COVID-19 vaccine.

The chain uses TRBV9 and TRBJ2-1; 7 nucleotides align to TRBD2. With 2 bases clipped from V and 10 bases from J, the junction kept 9 bases outside the gene matches. This CDR3 comprises 14 residues. Germline loops: CDR1 SGDLS, CDR2 YYNGEE. CDR3: CASSVKSGATEQFF. In nucleotides, the CDR3 is TGTGCCAGCAGCGTTAAAAGCGGGGCCACCGAGCAGTTCTTC.

Written as DNA, the CDR3 is TGCGCCAGCAGCTTGAATCCACAGGGGACCGCCGGGGAGCTGTTTTTT. It encodes CASSLNPQGTAGELFF. The genes are TRBV5-1 and TRBJ2-2; 7 bases are a match to TRBD1. Trimming took 1 base from V and 6 from J; bases not matched to a gene: 9. CDR1 SGHRS and CDR2 YFSETQ come from the germline V gene. This CDR3 has 16 residues.

The chain is built from TRBV29-1 and TRBJ2-7, with 7 bases matching TRBD1. The CDR3 length is 14 residues. CDR1 is SQVTM and CDR2 is ANQGSEA in the germline V gene. V lost 4 bases and J lost 1; bases outside the gene matches: 7. CDR3 DNA: TGCAGCGTTGGCGACAGGGTTTATTCCTACGAGCAGTACTTC. Amino acid sequence: CSVGDRVYSYEQYF.

V gene TRBV27 combines with J gene TRBJ2-7, with D possibly matching TRBD1 (6 bases). The CDR3 length is 14 residues. V was pared by 3 bases and J by 4 bases, with 13 bases between. Germline CDR1 is MNHEY and CDR2 is SMNVEV (reference sequence). CDR3: CASSFAGTLYEQYF. CDR3 DNA sequence: TGTGCCAGCAGTTTCGCCGGGACACTATACGAGCAGTACTTC.

V and J are TRBV6-1 and TRBJ1-2; D ambiguous. CDR3 size: 14 residues. From germline, CDR1 is MNHNS and CDR2 SASEGT. The ends were cut back, 1 base at V and 8 bases at J, with 14 bases in the middle. The CDR3 nucleotides are TGTGCCAGCAGTGAAGTAGGCCTCCTGAGAGGCTACACCTTC. Amino acid sequence: CASSEVGLLRGYTF.

The chain has TRBV5-1 and TRBJ1-3, with 8 bases aligning to TRBD1. The V and J ends lost 0 bases and 3 bases, in that order; junction bases with no gene match: 5. This CDR3 comprises 16 residues. Germline V gives CDR1 SGHRS, CDR2 YFSETQ. The CDR3 here is CASSLGRTGLGNTIYF. The CDR3 DNA is TGCGCCAGCAGCTTGGGGCGGACAGGGCTTGGAAACACCATATATTTT.

Points on this clone: Other nucleotide sequences from this sample produce the same CDR3. The chain combines TRBV19 with TRBJ1-5; 10 positions match TRBD1. V gave up 5 bases and J gave up 5 bases; unmatched junction bases: 12. CDR1 LNHDA and CDR2 SQIVND come from the germline V gene (reference sequence). The CDR3 is 17 residues long. The DNA of the CDR3 is TGTGCCAGTAGTCGCCACCCCGGGACAGGGGTCGATCAGCCCCAGCATTTT. Translated, it gives CASSRHPGTGVDQPQHF. Combining the CDR3 with reference TRBV19 and TRBJ1-5 gives the whole variable domain DGGITQSPKYLFRKEGQNVTLSCEQNLNHDAMYWYRQDPGQGLRLIYYSQIVNDFQKGDIAEGYSVSREKKESFPLTVTSAQKNPTAFYLCASSRHPGTGVDQPQHFGDGTRLSIL.

The chain couples TRBV28 to TRBJ1-5; D unresolved. CDR3 size: 15 residues. Trimming took 5 bases from V and 6 from J, leaving 17 bases between them. Germline V gene data show CDR1 as MDHEN and CDR2 as SYDVKM. The CDR3 DNA reads as TGTGCCAGCAGTCCCCGAGAGGCGAATGGTCAGCCCCAGCATTTT. This encodes CASSPREANGQPQHF.

Remarks on this clone: Because the CDR3 is missing its conserved closing phenylalanine or tryptophan, this is likely a read error. No DNA is shown, since the ends of the CDR3 on it are uncertain; the CDR3 is the one TCRdb lists. This chain links TRBV19 with TRBJ2-7; the table gives TRBD2 as D, unverified against the DNA. The CDR3 length equals 9 residues, ends included. CDR1 and CDR2 (germline): LNHDA, SQIVND (reference sequence). CDR3 region: CASSSRTSG.

J is TRBJ1-5 and V is TRBV28; perhaps TRBD1 as D (5 bases). In germline, CDR1 is MDHEN, CDR2 SYDVKM. The V gene lost 6 bases and the J gene lost 2 bases, with 11 bases spanning the gap. The CDR3 covers 14 residues. CDR3 DNA sequence: TGTGCCAGCAGGCTTACGGGGGGCAATCAGCCCCAGCATTTT. Amino acids: CASRLTGGNQPQHF. The full variable domain, with the rest looked up from reference TRBV28 and TRBJ1-5, is DVKVTQSSRYLVKRTGEKVFLECVQDMDHENMFWYRQDPGLGLRLIYFSYDVKMKEKGDIPEGYSVSREKKERFSLILESASTNQTSMYLCASRLTGGNQPQHFGDGTRLSIL.

The sample holds one count of this clone. This chain links TRBV7-6 with TRBJ2-7; perhaps TRBD2 as D (6 bases). V gave up 2 bases and J gave up 4 bases, with 15 bases separating them. There are 15 residues in the CDR3. The germline CDR1 and CDR2 sequences are SGHVS and FNYEAQ. The CDR3 DNA reads as TGTGCCAGCAGCTTACGGGGAGGAGATCCTTACGAGCAGTACTTC. Its protein is CASSLRGGDPYEQYF.